These T cell receptor beta chains were read from a single sample in a study of blood T cells in healthy people across ages. TCRdb reprocessed the 5' RACE reads with MiXCR, giving one entry per CDR3 protein. The sample contains some 1,800,000 distinct CDR3 sequences, about two fifths of which appear only once. Sequences were obtained from blood. The receptors were sampled from a human donor in good health. Both conserved end residues are part of each CDR3. The D gene is left open where the match is weak. The size field is filled for only some rows; it gives once, few, many or a size class.

J | size | D | V | DNA | CDR3
TRBJ2-3 | . | TRBD2 | TRBV6-2/TRBV6-3 | TGTGCCAGCAGTTCCGCGGGGGTCAACACAGATACGCAGTATTTT | CASSSAGVNTDTQYF
TRBJ2-3 | . | TRBD2 | TRBV10-3 | TGTGCCATCGGCCGGGGGGGCATGGATACGCAGTATTTT | CAIGRGGMDTQYF
TRBJ1-2 | . | . | TRBV7-2 | TGTGCCAGCAGCTTAGTGACCTGGGGCGGCTACACCTTC | CASSLVTWGGYTF
TRBJ2-3 | few | . | TRBV7-2 | TGTGCCAGCAGCTCGAGGAGGGGTACGCAGTATTTT | CASSSRRGTQYF
TRBJ2-5 | once | . | TRBV6-1 | TGTGCCAGCAGCCGGGGGGCAAGGCACCAAGAGACCCAGTACTTC | CASSRGARHQETQYF
TRBJ2-5 | . | TRBD1 | TRBV5-4 | TGTGCCAGCAGCTTAGGGCAGGGGGTGCCTATGTTCGAAGAGACCCAGTACTTC | CASSLGQGVPMFEETQYF
TRBJ1-1 | . | . | TRBV5-5 | TGTGCCAGCAGATCAATTAGGCACGGCGGTGAAGCTTTCTTT | CASRSIRHGGEAFF
TRBJ2-3 | . | . | TRBV5-1 | TGCGCCAGCAGCTCCGGGTCGACCCTAGATACGCAGTATTTT | CASSSGSTLDTQYF
TRBJ2-1 | few | . | TRBV6-2/TRBV6-3 | TGTGCCACTACGGCGGGCAATGAGCAGTTCTTC | CATTAGNEQFF
TRBJ1-5 | . | TRBD1 | TRBV7-8 | TGTGCCAGCAGCTTACGGACAGGGCACCAGCCCCAGCATTTT | CASSLRTGHQPQHF
TRBJ2-1 | . | TRBD2 | TRBV7-3 | TGTGCCAGCAGCTTATTTGGAGCGGGGGGGAACAATGAGCAGTTCTTC | CASSLFGAGGNNEQFF
TRBJ2-3 | few | TRBD2 | TRBV7-9 | TGTGCCAGCAGCCCTCAGCGGGGGGGCCCCCCAGATACGCAGTATTTT | CASSPQRGGPPDTQYF
TRBJ2-7 | . | . | TRBV7-9 | TGTGCCAGCAGCTTAGGGCAGGGAAAAGGCTACGAGCAGTACTTC | CASSLGQGKGYEQYF